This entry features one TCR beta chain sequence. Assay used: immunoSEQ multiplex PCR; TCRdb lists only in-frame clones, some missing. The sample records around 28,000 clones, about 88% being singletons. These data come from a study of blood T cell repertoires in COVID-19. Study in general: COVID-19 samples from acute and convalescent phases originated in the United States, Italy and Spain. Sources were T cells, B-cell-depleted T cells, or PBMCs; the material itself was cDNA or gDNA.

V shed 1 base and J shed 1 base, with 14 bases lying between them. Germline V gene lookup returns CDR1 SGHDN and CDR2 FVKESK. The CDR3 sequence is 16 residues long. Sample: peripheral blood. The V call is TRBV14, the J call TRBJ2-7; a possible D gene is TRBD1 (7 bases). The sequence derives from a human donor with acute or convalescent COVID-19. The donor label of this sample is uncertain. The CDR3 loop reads CASSQVWRDRSYEQYF. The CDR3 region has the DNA TGTGCCAGCAGCCAAGTTTGGAGGGACAGATCCTACGAGCAGTACTTC. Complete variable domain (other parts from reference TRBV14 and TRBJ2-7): EAGVTQFPSHSVIEKGQTVTLRCDPISGHDNLYWYRRVMGKEIKFLLHFVKESKQDESGMPNNRFLAERTGGTYSTLKVQPAELEDSGVYFCASSQVWRDRSYEQYFGPGTRLTVT.